This entry describes one T cell receptor (beta chain). Its antigen is unknown. J was trimmed by 4 bases and V by 4 bases; bases with no gene match: 5. Per germline, CDR1 MNHEY and CDR2 SVGAGI. The CDR3 extends over 15 amino acids. The sample belongs to a study of cytomegalovirus exposure and HLA in healthy donors. Study as a whole: The roughly 670 first-cohort repertoires shared a platform with the roughly 130 validation repertoires, as reported in a later analysis. Whole-study findings and limits: A later analysis found first-cohort TCR clusters tended to co-occur in the 90 to 150 validation repertoires. There were some public TCRs occurring in many donors, but most TCR sequences were rare.

Profiled with immunoSEQ multiplex PCR; TCRdb holds only in-frame clones, not every one. Altogether about 100,000 clones are present, 70% to 85% being singletons, with the ten largest covering around 2.7%. The donors were members of the roughly 120-subject validation cohort (separate from the roughly 680-subject first cohort). This receptor was identified in a woman aged 18 to 35 in good health and CMV-seronegative. The specimen was PBMCs. The gene calls are TRBV6-5 and TRBJ1-1, with TRBD1 identical over 11 bases. The CDR3 nucleotides read TGTGCCAGCAGTTTGACCGGGACAGGGGGCACTGAAGCTTTCTTT. Its translation is CASSLTGTGGTEAFF.